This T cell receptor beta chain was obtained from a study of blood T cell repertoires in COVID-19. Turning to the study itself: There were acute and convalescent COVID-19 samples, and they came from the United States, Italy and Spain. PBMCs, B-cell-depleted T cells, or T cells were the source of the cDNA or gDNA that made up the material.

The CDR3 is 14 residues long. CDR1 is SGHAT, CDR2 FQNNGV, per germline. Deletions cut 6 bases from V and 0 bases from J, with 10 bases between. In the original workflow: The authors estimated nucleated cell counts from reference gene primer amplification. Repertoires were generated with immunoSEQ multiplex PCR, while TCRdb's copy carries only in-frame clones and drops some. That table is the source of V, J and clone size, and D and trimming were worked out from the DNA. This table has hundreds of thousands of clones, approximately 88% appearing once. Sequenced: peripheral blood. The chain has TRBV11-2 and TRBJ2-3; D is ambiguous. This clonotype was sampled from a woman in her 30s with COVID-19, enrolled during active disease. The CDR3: CASSLLPSTDTQYF. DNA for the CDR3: TGTGCCAGCAGTCTCCTTCCTAGCACAGATACGCAGTATTTT.